This T cell receptor (beta chain) was identified during a study of regulatory T cells in long-lasting Graves disease. This clonotype was seen more than once but under ten times. Time point of the sample: newly diagnosed GD, antithyroid drugs for less than 3 months. After RNA was extracted from PBMCs, the TCR library was made from it. A peripheral blood sample, roughly 8.5 milliliters in volume, was drawn into EDTA tubes. The CDR3 spans 15 residues. CDR1 is MNHNS, CDR2 SASEGT, per germline. Trimming took off 3 bases at V and 3 bases at J, with 12 bases between the two ends. The authors built TCR beta libraries using iRepertoire HTBI primers and Arm-PCR of CDR3 regions. TCRdb recomputed calls from the multiplex PCR reads with MiXCR, one row per CDR3 protein. Of 370,000 or so distinct CDR3 sequences listed, about a sixth are singletons. These same data were also listed under a study on T cells in Graves' hyperthyroidism and ophthalmopathy. As reported in that work: Hyperthyroidism of Graves' type that showed no ophthalmopathy progression within 18 months was stable. A model of 13 V-J features distinguished ophthalmopathy from stable hyperthyroidism. Model-based prediction identified ophthalmopathy a median roughly 6.1 months prior to its onset.

V and J are TRBV6-1 and TRBJ1-5; D not resolved. Source: peripheral blood mononuclear cells (PBMCs), taken at new diagnosis, from a patient treated with antithyroid drugs. The clonotype was recovered from a woman aged 18 to 35 with Graves disease. Here the CDR3 reads CASSDPGRNNQPQHF. The CDR3 DNA reads as TGTGCCAGCAGTGATCCCGGACGAAACAATCAGCCCCAGCATTTT.